The text below deals with one T cell receptor beta chain. The sample is drawn from a study of blood T cell repertoires in COVID-19. Study-wide background: Samples representing acute and convalescent COVID-19 were sourced from the United States, Italy and Spain. T cells, B-cell-depleted T cells, or PBMCs provided the cDNA or gDNA that served as material.

Original methodology: Quantification of nucleated cells was approximated via reference gene primer amplification. Clones were read by immunoSEQ multiplex PCR, and TCRdb kept only the in-frame ones, dropping some. Clone size and the V and J calls come from that table; the DNA yielded D and trimming. The data contain tens of thousands of clones, approximately 80% of them singletons. Between the trimmed V and J ends, which lost 4 bases and 5 bases, there was a span of 23 bases. The CDR3 extends over 17 amino acids. CDR1 and CDR2 from the germline V gene are MDHEN and SYDVKM. Sequenced input: peripheral blood. The chain couples TRBV28 to TRBJ2-5, with D maybe TRBD1 (5 bases). The receptor comes from a man between 70 and 80 years old with acute or convalescent COVID-19. The CDR3 loop is CASSYPYGASDPETQYF. CDR3 coding DNA: TGTGCCAGCAGTTACCCCTATGGGGCCTCGGATCCGGAGACCCAGTACTTC.